This entry lists 22 T cell receptor beta chains sequenced from one sample in a study of blood T cell repertoires in COVID-19. TCRdb's copy holds only in-frame clones and misses some; the assay was immunoSEQ multiplex PCR. This sample has some 190,000 clones, with roughly 85% found just once. Sequenced: peripheral blood. The origin of the receptors is a woman of 80 years or more with acute or convalescent COVID-19.

The table lists this clone with a count of one. The rearrangement links TRBV5-1 to TRBJ2-1, with 14 positions matching TRBD2. CDR1 and CDR2 from the germline V gene are SGHRS and YFSETQ. The CDR3 runs to 17 residues. Germline trimming cut 4 bases from V and 3 bases from J; bases unmatched to any gene: 6. CDR3 DNA sequence: TGCGCCAGCAGCGTACCGGGACTAGCGGGAGTCTACAATGAGCAGTTCTTC. This codes for CASSVPGLAGVYNEQFF.

The chain couples TRBV19 to TRBJ2-5; 12 bases agree with TRBD2. The ends lost 1 base at V and 5 bases at J; junction bases unmatched: 5. The CDR3 loop spans 16 amino acids. Germline V gene sequence: CDR1 LNHDA, CDR2 SQIVND (reference sequence). The CDR3 sequence: CASSIALLAGGETQYF. The CDR3 DNA is TGTGCCAGTAGTATAGCCCTGCTAGCGGGAGGGGAGACCCAGTACTTC.

V gene TRBV29-1 combines with J gene TRBJ1-2; TRBD1 might be the D (6 bases). The CDR3 length is 15 residues. Trimming cost V 7 bases and J 4 bases, with 22 bases left between them. Germline loops: CDR1 SQVTM, CDR2 ANQGSEA. The CDR3 DNA is TGCAGCGCTCCCCTGGTACAGGGAATTGGCTATGGCTACACCTTC. It translates to CSAPLVQGIGYGYTF.

This chain joins TRBV13 and TRBJ1-5; possibly TRBD1 for D (6 bases). CDR3 size: 17 residues. Germline V gives CDR1 PRHDT, CDR2 FYEKMQ (reference sequence). Trimming left V 1 base short and J 0 bases short, with 13 bases between. The CDR3 protein is CASSLAGTRYSNQPQHF. CDR3 in DNA: TGTGCCAGCAGCTTAGCTGGGACACGATATAGCAATCAGCCCCAGCATTTT. Drawing the rest from reference TRBV13 and TRBJ1-5, the complete variable domain is AAGVIQSPRHLIKEKRETATLKCYPIPRHDTVYWYQQGPGQDPQFLISFYEKMQSDKGSIPDRFSAQQFSDYHSELNMSSLELGDSALYFCASSLAGTRYSNQPQHFGDGTRLSIL.

The chain is built from TRBV5-8 and TRBJ1-6, with D maybe TRBD1 (6 bases). V shed 5 bases and J shed 10 bases, with 19 bases lying between them. Germline V gene lookup returns CDR1 SGHTS and CDR2 YDEGEE. The CDR3 runs to 15 residues. The CDR3 region has the DNA TGTGCCAGCAGGGTCAATACAGGGTTCGGATCACCCCTCCACTTT. It specifies CASRVNTGFGSPLHF.

The chain has TRBV7-9 and TRBJ1-2; the D is unclear. The CDR3 sequence is 13 residues long. Trimming left V 4 bases short and J 4 bases short, with 10 bases between. Germline V lookup: CDR1 SEHNR, CDR2 FQNEAQ (reference sequence). The chain's CDR3 is CASSYGRGYGYTF. DNA of the CDR3: TGTGCCAGCAGCTACGGACGGGGCTATGGCTACACCTTC. Full variable domain (missing parts from reference TRBV7-9 and TRBJ1-2): DTGVSQNPRHKITKRGQNVTFRCDPISEHNRLYWYRQTLGQGPEFLTYFQNEAQLEKSRLLSDRFSAERPKGSFSTLEIQRTEQGDSAMYLCASSYGRGYGYTFGSGTRLTVV.

The chain joins TRBV6-6 to TRBJ1-1, with 10 bases that match TRBD1. Germline CDR1 reads MNHNY; CDR2 reads SVGAGI (reference sequence). There are 14 residues in the CDR3. Trimming removed 7 bases from V and 3 bases from J; junction bases left unmatched: 5. The CDR3 DNA reads as TGTGCCAGCATTCCGGGACAGGGGTACACTGAAGCTTTCTTT. Its protein is CASIPGQGYTEAFF.

The rearrangement links TRBV27 to TRBJ1-2, with D possibly matching TRBD1 (6 bases). This CDR3 has 13 residues. V lost 4 bases to trimming and J lost 8 bases, with 14 bases between them. CDR1 and CDR2 (germline): MNHEY, SMNVEV (reference sequence). The CDR3 nucleotides are TGTGCCAGCAGTTCCACAGGGCCGAGAGGCTACACCTTC. Amino acid sequence: CASSSTGPRGYTF.

V usage is TRBV3-1 (or the pseudogene TRBV3-2) and J usage is TRBJ1-2; D possibly corresponds to TRBD1 (6 bases). The CDR3 consists of 13 residues. The V gene lost 3 bases and the J gene lost 8 bases, with 13 bases spanning the gap. Per germline, CDR1 LGHDT and CDR2 YNNKEL (reference sequence). The CDR3 DNA reads as TGTGCCAGCAGCCACCGGGACAAGGAAGGCTACACCTTC. Translating it yields CASSHRDKEGYTF.

CDR3 region: CASSLDLGLGTEAFF. The CDR3 nucleotides read TGTGCCAGCAGCTTGGATCTGGGACTGGGCACTGAAGCTTTCTTT. The rearrangement joins TRBV5-4 to TRBJ1-1, with TRBD1 as a possible D gene (5 bases). Germline values: CDR1 SGHNT, CDR2 YYREEE (reference sequence). The CDR3 has 15 amino acids. The ends were cut back, 0 bases at V and 4 bases at J, with 13 bases in the middle.

The rearrangement links TRBV5-4 to TRBJ2-7; possible D gene TRBD1, 6 bases. The germline CDR1 and CDR2 sequences are SGHNT and YYREEE (reference sequence). This CDR3 is built from 15 residues. V lost 3 bases, J lost 3 bases, and 16 bases lay in between. The CDR3 DNA follows: TGTGCCAGCAGCTACCGGACAGATGGGATCTACGAGCAGTACTTC. As protein: CASSYRTDGIYEQYF. Supplemented by reference TRBV5-4 and TRBJ2-7, the full variable domain reads ETGVTQSPTHLIKTRGQQVTLRCSSQSGHNTVSWYQQALGQGPQFIFQYYREEENGRGNFPPRFSGLQFPNYSSELNVNALELDDSALYLCASSYRTDGIYEQYFGPGTRLTVT.

The chain is built from TRBV5-4 and TRBJ2-5; TRBD1 aligns across 8 bases. J lost 1 base, V lost 4 bases, and 6 bases had no gene match. Germline values: CDR1 SGHNT, CDR2 YYREEE (reference sequence). The CDR3 length is 15 residues. The chain's CDR3 is CASSHPGQAQETQYF. For the CDR3, the DNA is TGTGCCAGCAGCCATCCGGGACAGGCCCAAGAGACCCAGTACTTC.

The J gene is TRBJ1-3, the V gene TRBV30; 7 bases match TRBD1. This CDR3 region has 15 residues. The V segment lost 7 bases and the J segment 0 bases; nucleotides outside the gene matches: 9. Germline CDR1 is GTSNPN and CDR2 is SVGIG (reference sequence). For the CDR3, the DNA is TGTGCCTTAAACGCCGGGACAGCCTCTGGAAACACCATATATTTT. This sequence encodes CALNAGTASGNTIYF.

The chain couples TRBV29-1 to TRBJ1-2, with 7 bases matching TRBD1. The CDR3 is 11 residues long. J gave up 5 bases and V 4 bases, and 1 base lay outside the gene matches. CDR1 and CDR2 (germline): SQVTM, ANQGSEA. The DNA of the CDR3 is TGCAGCGTTGCGACAGGGTATGGCTACACCTTC. This codes for CSVATGYGYTF.

The J gene is TRBJ1-1, the V gene TRBV29-1; D possibly corresponds to TRBD1 (6 bases). CDR3 length: 15 amino acids. Trimming removed 6 bases from V and 7 bases from J, with 24 bases in between. The germline CDR1 and CDR2 sequences are SQVTM and ANQGSEA. CDR3 sequence reads: CSVQNLNRVPYEAFF. The CDR3 DNA reads as TGCAGCGTCCAGAACCTAAACAGGGTACCCTATGAAGCTTTCTTT.

This chain uses TRBV2 with TRBJ1-2, with D uncertain. The CDR3 has 17 residues. CDR1 SNHLY and CDR2 FYNNEI come from the germline V gene. Trimming left V 2 bases short and J 4 bases short, with 20 bases between. CDR3 bases: TGTGCCAGCAGTGAAAGGTTTAGCGCCGGCCTCATCTATGGCTACACCTTC. Its translation: CASSERFSAGLIYGYTF.

The chain employs TRBV6-2 or TRBV6-3 and TRBJ1-6; no definite D call. The CDR3 extends over 15 amino acids. Trimming stripped 5 bases from V and 7 bases from J, with 15 bases between. Germline V lookup: CDR1 MNHEY, CDR2 SVGEGT. The DNA of the CDR3 is TGTGCCAGCAGTGGTACGCGGGCAGCCAATTCACCCCTCCACTTT. Encoded protein: CASSGTRAANSPLHF.

This sequence joins TRBV5-6 and TRBJ1-5; TRBD1 might be the D (5 bases). Trimming left V 1 base short and J 9 bases short, with 14 bases between. CDR1 is SGHDT and CDR2 is YYEEEE in the germline V gene. The CDR3 runs to 14 residues. DNA for the CDR3: TGTGCCAGCAGCTTGTTTGGGGCCCAAGGGCCCCAGCATTTT. It codes for CASSLFGAQGPQHF.

This clone has a handful of counts. Other DNA sequences from this sample encode an identical CDR3 as well. The CDR3 region has the DNA TGTGCCATCAGTGAGTTGGGACAGGGAGCAGATACGCAGTATTTT. It translates to CAISELGQGADTQYF. The chain couples TRBV10-3 to TRBJ2-3; TRBD1 matches 9 bases. Looked up from germline, CDR1 is ENHRY and CDR2 is SYGVKD. V lost 1 base to trimming and J lost 4 bases; unmatched junction nucleotides: 3. The CDR3 consists of 15 residues.

The sample holds one count of this clone. The J gene is TRBJ2-3, the V gene TRBV5-1; 7 bases align to TRBD1. V lost 4 bases, J lost 4 bases, and 15 bases stayed unmatched. CDR1 and CDR2 from the germline V gene are SGHRS and YFSETQ. There are 17 residues in the CDR3. CDR3 nucleotide sequence: TGCGCCAGCAGCCCCCGATTTACAGGGGCCGGGGCAGATACGCAGTATTTT. This codes for CASSPRFTGAGADTQYF.

This rearrangement joins TRBV15 to TRBJ2-5, with a weak D call TRBD2 (6 bases). V lost 4 bases and J 2 bases, leaving 14 bases between the germline ends. The CDR3 consists of 15 residues. In germline, CDR1 is LNHNV, CDR2 YYDKDF (reference sequence). For the CDR3, the DNA is TGTGCCACCAGCATCCCGGGGGAGATACAAGAGACCCAGTACTTC. It translates to CATSIPGEIQETQYF.

The genes are TRBV7-2 and TRBJ2-1; 12 positions match TRBD2. This CDR3 region has 15 residues. The germline V gene encodes CDR1 SGHTA and CDR2 FQGNSA. Trimming removed 6 bases from V and 9 bases from J; junction bases left unmatched: 9. CDR3 DNA: TGTGCCAGCAGTAAAAGTCTAGCGGGAGGGGGTGAGCAGTTCTTC. This codes for CASSKSLAGGGEQFF.